Below are 12 T cell receptor beta chains sequenced from a single sample in a study of response to subunit inactivated influenza vaccine. TCRdb re-called the RT-PCR reads with MiXCR, one entry per CDR3 protein. The table records over 800,000 distinct CDR3 sequences, 21% of them present only once. The source was PBMCs from blood, collected less than 6 days after vaccination. These receptors all stem from a man aged 50 or older who received an inactivated influenza vaccine.

This clonotype came up a few times. The chain is built from TRBV10-3 and TRBJ2-1, with 12 positions matching TRBD2. CDR3 size: 17 residues. V dropped 3 bases and J dropped 3; count of bases not matched to a gene: 6. Germline V gene data show CDR1 as ENHRY and CDR2 as SYGVKD. CDR3 loop: CAISDPSGRAIYNEQFF. The CDR3 coding sequence is TGTGCCATCAGTGACCCTAGCGGGAGGGCCATCTACAATGAGCAGTTCTTC.

This chain joins TRBV20-1 and TRBJ2-7, with D possibly matching TRBD2 (6 bases). The V gene lost 6 bases and the J gene lost 0 bases, with 18 bases spanning the gap. The length of the CDR3 is 15 residues. The V gene's germline CDR1 is DFQATT and CDR2 SNEGSKA (reference sequence). The CDR3 DNA follows: TGCAGTGCCGCATATAGGCGGGGTACCTCCTACGAGCAGTACTTC. Translating it yields CSAAYRRGTSYEQYF.

This clonotype was seen a handful of times. This sequence joins TRBV5-7 and TRBJ1-5; D gene unclear. TRBV5-7 is an ORF; its function is uncertain. The CDR3 length is 14 residues. Trimming pared 6 bases from V and 2 bases from J, leaving 12 bases between. CDR3 sequence: CASTVEPGNQPQHF. The CDR3 bases are TGTGCCAGCACCGTCGAACCTGGCAATCAGCCCCAGCATTTT.

This clonotype was seen a few times. The rearrangement links TRBV3-1 to TRBJ2-7; 8 bases are shared with TRBD1. V was clipped by 1 base and J by 3 bases; unmatched bases: 5. Germline CDR1 and CDR2: LGHDT and YNNKEL (reference sequence). CDR3 length: 15 residues. The CDR3 DNA follows: TGTGCCAGCAGCCAAGCCGGACAGGGAATCTACGAGCAGTACTTC. Its translation is CASSQAGQGIYEQYF.

This clonotype was seen a few times. The chain has TRBV19 and TRBJ2-4, with TRBD1 matching over 9 bases. The CDR3 contains 17 residues. Germline V CDR1 and CDR2: LNHDA, SQIVND (reference sequence). The ends lost 4 bases at V and 0 bases at J; junction bases unmatched: 7. This chain's CDR3 is CASSRGTGILAKNIQYF. The CDR3 nucleotides are TGTGCCAGTAGTAGAGGGACAGGGATATTAGCCAAAAACATTCAGTACTTC.

This clonotype turned up a few times. One end of the junction does not line up with germline, which may come from a read error. The gene calls are TRBV2 and TRBJ2-1; 11 bases line up with TRBD2. CDR1 is SNHLY and CDR2 is FYNNEI in the germline V gene. The CDR3 extends over 18 amino acids. In DNA form, the CDR3 reads TGTGCCCGCAGTTTTTCCGGGACTAGCGGAGCCTCCTACAATGAGCAGTTCTTC. Protein: CARSFSGTSGASYNEQFF.

The chain carries TRBV12-3 or TRBV12-4 and TRBJ1-5; 7 positions match TRBD1. The ends lost 3 bases at V and 6 bases at J; junction bases unmatched: 8. The CDR3 has 15 amino acids. This CDR3 is CASSLHRGGGQPQHF. The CDR3 DNA is TGTGCCAGCAGTTTGCACAGGGGAGGTGGTCAGCCCCAGCATTTT.

This rearrangement joins TRBV27 to TRBJ2-1; TRBD2 is a possible D gene (6 bases). V lost 0 bases, J lost 0 bases, and 6 bases lay in between. Germline CDR1 and CDR2: MNHEY and SMNVEV (reference sequence). The CDR3 is 15 residues long. CDR3 bases: TGTGCCAGCAGTTTATCGGAGGGCTCCTACAATGAGCAGTTCTTC. It specifies CASSLSEGSYNEQFF.

In its sample, this clonotype was seen a few times. The V gene is TRBV5-1, the J gene TRBJ2-7; D ambiguous. The CDR3 is 14 residues long. The V gene's germline CDR1 is SGHRS and CDR2 YFSETQ. V lost 4 bases, J lost 6 bases, and 17 bases lay in between. CDR3 protein: CASSDTENHAEQYF. The CDR3 DNA sequence: TGCGCCAGCAGCGACACTGAAAACCATGCCGAGCAGTACTTC.

The V gene is TRBV4-3, the J gene TRBJ2-1, with TRBD2 matching over 13 bases. V lost 1 base and J lost 5; bases outside the gene matches: 8. The CDR3 covers 18 residues. From germline, CDR1 is LGHNA and CDR2 YSLEER. The CDR3 DNA reads as TGCGCCAGCAGCCAAGTTGACCTCGGACTAGCGGGAGACAATGAGCAGTTCTTC. Its protein product is CASSQVDLGLAGDNEQFF.

The V gene is TRBV18, the J gene TRBJ1-4, with 7 bases fitting TRBD1. V lost 1 base, J lost 5 bases, and 1 base stayed unmatched. The germline gives CDR1 KGHSH, CDR2 LQKENI. This CDR3 is 14 amino acids long. The CDR3 sequence is CASSPQGANEKLFF. DNA of the CDR3: TGTGCCAGCTCACCACAGGGGGCGAATGAAAAACTGTTTTTT.

CDR3 protein: CASSVSPETQYF. CDR3 DNA: TGTGCCAGCAGCGTATCTCCAGAGACCCAGTACTTC. The chain uses TRBV11-1 and TRBJ2-5; D unclear. The germline V gene encodes CDR1 SGHAT and CDR2 FQDESV (reference sequence). Trimming took off 5 bases at V and 4 bases at J, with 8 bases between the two ends. The CDR3 loop spans 12 amino acids.